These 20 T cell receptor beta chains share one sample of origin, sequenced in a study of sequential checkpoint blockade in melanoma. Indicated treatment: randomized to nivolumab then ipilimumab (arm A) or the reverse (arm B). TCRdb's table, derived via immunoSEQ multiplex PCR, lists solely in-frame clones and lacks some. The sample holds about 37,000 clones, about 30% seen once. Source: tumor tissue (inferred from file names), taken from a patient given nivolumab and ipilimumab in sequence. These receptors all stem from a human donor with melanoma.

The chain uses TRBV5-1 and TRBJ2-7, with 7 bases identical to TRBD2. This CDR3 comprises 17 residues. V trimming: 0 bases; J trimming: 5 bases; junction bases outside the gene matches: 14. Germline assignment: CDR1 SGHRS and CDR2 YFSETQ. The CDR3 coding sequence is TGCGCCAGCAGCTTGGCGGTGACTAGCCTTAAAGGTGACGAGCAGTACTTC. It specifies CASSLAVTSLKGDEQYF.

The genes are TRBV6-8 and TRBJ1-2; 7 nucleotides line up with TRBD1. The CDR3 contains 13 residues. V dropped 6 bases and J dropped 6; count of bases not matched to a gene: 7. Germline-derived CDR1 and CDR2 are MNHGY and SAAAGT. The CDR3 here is CASRSGTVHGYTF. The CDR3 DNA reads TGTGCCAGCAGATCCGGGACAGTGCATGGCTACACCTTC.

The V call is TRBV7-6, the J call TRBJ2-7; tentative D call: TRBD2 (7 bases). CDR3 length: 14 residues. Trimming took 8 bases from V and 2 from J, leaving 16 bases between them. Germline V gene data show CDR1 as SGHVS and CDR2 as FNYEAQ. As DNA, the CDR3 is TGTGCCAGCTGCCGGGGGGCAGGGGCCTACGAGCAGTACTTC. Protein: CASCRGAGAYEQYF. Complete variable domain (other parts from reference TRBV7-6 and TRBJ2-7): GAGVSQSPRYKVTKRGQDVALRCDPISGHVSLYWYRQALGQGPEFLTYFNYEAQQDKSGLPNDRFSAERPEGSISTLTIQRTEQRDSAMYRCASCRGAGAYEQYFGPGTRLTVT.

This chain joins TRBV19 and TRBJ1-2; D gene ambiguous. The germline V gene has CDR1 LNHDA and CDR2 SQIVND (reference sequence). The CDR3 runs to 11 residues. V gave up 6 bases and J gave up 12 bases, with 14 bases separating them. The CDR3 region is CASSTWGVHTF. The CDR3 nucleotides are TGTGCCAGTAGCACCTGGGGAGTCCACACCTTC.

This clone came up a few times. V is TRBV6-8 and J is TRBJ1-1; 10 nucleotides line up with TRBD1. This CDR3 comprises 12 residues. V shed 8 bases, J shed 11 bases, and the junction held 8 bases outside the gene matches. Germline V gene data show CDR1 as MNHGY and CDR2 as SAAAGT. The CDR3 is CASRDRGLRAFF. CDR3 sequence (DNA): TGTGCCAGCCGGGACAGGGGCCTTCGGGCTTTCTTT.

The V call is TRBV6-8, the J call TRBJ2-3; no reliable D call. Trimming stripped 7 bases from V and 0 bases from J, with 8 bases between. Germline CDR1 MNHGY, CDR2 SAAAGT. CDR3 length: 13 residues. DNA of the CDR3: TGTGCCAGCACAGGTGCTAGCACAGATACGCAGTATTTT. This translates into CASTGASTDTQYF.

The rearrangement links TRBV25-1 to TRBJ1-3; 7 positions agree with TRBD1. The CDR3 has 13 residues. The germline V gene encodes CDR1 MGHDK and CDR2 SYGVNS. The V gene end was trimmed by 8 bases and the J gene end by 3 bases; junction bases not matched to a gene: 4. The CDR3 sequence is CASAGTDGNTIYF. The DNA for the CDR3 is TGTGCCAGCGCAGGGACAGATGGAAACACCATATATTTT.

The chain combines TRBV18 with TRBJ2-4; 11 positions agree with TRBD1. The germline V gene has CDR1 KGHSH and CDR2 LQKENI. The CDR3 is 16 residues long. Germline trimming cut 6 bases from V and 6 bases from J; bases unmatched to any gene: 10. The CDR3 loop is CASSRSGTGGGNIQYF. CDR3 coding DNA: TGTGCCAGCTCGCGGTCCGGGACAGGGGGTGGAAACATTCAGTACTTC.

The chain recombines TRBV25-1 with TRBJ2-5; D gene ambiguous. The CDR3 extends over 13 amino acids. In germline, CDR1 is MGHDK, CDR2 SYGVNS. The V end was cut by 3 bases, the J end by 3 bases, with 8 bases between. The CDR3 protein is CASSDREKETQYF. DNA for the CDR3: TGTGCCAGCAGTGACAGAGAGAAAGAGACCCAGTACTTC.

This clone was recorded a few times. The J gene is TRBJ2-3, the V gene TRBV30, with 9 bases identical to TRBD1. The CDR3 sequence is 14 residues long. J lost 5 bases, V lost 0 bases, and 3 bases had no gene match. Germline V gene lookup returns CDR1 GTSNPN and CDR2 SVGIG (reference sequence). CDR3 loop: CAWSVQGAEDTQYF. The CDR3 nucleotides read TGTGCCTGGAGTGTACAGGGGGCGGAAGATACGCAGTATTTT.

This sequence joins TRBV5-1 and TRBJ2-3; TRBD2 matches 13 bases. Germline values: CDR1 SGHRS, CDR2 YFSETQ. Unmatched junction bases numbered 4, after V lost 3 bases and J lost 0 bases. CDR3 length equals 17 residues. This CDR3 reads CASSWGLAGSSTDTQYF. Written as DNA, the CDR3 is TGCGCCAGCAGCTGGGGACTAGCGGGGTCTAGCACAGATACGCAGTATTTT.

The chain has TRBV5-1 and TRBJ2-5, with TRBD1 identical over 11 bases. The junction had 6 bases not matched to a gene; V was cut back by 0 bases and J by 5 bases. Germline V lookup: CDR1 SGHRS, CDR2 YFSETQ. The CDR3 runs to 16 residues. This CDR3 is CASSLGTDRGPETQYF. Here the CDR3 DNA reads TGCGCCAGCAGCTTGGGCACGGACAGGGGGCCGGAGACCCAGTACTTC.

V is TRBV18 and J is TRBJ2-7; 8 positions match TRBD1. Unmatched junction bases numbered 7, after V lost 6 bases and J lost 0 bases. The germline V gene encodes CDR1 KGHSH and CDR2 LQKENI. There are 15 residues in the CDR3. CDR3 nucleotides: TGTGCCAGCTCTGCGGGGACAGGTCTCTCCTACGAGCAGTACTTC. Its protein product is CASSAGTGLSYEQYF.

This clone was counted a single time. The DNA of the CDR3 is TGTGCCAGCTCACCACCGGCGCGACTAAGCTCCTACGAGCAGTACTTC. It encodes CASSPPARLSSYEQYF. The V gene is TRBV18, the J gene TRBJ2-7, with a weak D call TRBD2 (5 bases). The CDR3 spans 16 residues. Germline V gene sequence: CDR1 KGHSH, CDR2 LQKENI. Trimming stripped 0 bases from V and 0 bases from J, with 12 bases between.

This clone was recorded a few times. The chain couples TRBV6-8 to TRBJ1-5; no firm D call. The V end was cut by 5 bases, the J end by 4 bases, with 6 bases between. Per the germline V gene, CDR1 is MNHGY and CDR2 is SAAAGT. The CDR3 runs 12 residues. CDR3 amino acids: CASSEPNQPQHF. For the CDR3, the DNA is TGTGCCAGCAGTGAGCCTAATCAGCCCCAGCATTTT.

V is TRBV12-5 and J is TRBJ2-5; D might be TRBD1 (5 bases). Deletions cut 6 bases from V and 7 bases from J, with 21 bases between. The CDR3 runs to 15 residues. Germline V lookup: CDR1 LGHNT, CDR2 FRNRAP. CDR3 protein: CASGPDNTWGGTQYF. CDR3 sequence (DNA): TGTGCTAGTGGCCCGGACAACACCTGGGGTGGGACCCAGTACTTC.

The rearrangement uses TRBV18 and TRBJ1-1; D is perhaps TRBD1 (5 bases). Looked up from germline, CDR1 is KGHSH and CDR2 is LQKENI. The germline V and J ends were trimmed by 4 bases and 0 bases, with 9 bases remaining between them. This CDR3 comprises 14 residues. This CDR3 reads CASSLAQVNTEAFF. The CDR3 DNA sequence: TGTGCCAGCTCACTTGCACAGGTGAACACTGAAGCTTTCTTT.

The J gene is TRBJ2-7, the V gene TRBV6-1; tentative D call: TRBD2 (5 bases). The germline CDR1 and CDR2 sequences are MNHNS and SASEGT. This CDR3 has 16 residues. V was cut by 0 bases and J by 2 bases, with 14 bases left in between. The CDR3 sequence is CASSEAQRRVTYEQYF. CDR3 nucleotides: TGTGCCAGCAGTGAAGCGCAGAGGCGGGTAACCTACGAGCAGTACTTC.

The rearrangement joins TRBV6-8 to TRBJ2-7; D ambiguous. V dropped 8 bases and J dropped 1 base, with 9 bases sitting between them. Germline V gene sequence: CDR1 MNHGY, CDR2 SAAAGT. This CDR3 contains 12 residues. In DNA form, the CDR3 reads TGTGCCAGCGGCGGCAGGTCCTACGAGCAGTACTTC. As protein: CASGGRSYEQYF.

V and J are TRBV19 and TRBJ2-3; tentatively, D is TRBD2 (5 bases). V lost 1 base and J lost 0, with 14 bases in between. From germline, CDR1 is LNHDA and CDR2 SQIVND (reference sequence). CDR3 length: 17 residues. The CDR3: CASSIGLWGASTDTQYF. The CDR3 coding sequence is TGTGCCAGTAGTATAGGGTTGTGGGGAGCTAGCACAGATACGCAGTATTTT.